Listed here are 24 T cell receptor beta chains from one sample, sequenced in a study of a mutant IDH1 vaccine in newly diagnosed glioma. Using immunoSEQ multiplex PCR, the repertoire was profiled, and TCRdb retains in-frame clones only, with some absent. The table has some 12,000 clones, around 81% seen once; the top ten hold 15% to 20%. These receptors' antigens are unknown. Time point denoted: week 47, end of study. Each dose of the vaccine consisted of 300 ug of mutant IDH1 20-mer peptide, with topical imiquimod. Sequenced here: PBMCs, sampled from a glioma patient whose treatment included an IDH1 peptide vaccine. The receptors originated from a man aged 30 to 39 with glioma.

This clone has only one observation. The chain links TRBV6-1 to TRBJ2-5; 7 nucleotides agree with TRBD2. The CDR3 consists of 13 residues. The V segment lost 3 bases and the J segment 5 bases; nucleotides outside the gene matches: 3. The germline V gene encodes CDR1 MNHNS and CDR2 SASEGT. The CDR3 loop is CASSDAGVETQYF. The CDR3 bases are TGTGCCAGCAGTGATGCGGGAGTGGAGACCCAGTACTTC.

The chain is built from TRBV10-3 and TRBJ1-1; a possible D gene is TRBD1 (6 bases). V was cut by 5 bases and J by 1 base, with 14 bases left in between. This CDR3 is 15 amino acids long. The germline CDR1 and CDR2 sequences are ENHRY and SYGVKD. The CDR3, as DNA: TGTGCCATCAGTCTGGCAGGGGCAACGAACACTGAAGCTTTCTTT. It is translated as CAISLAGATNTEAFF.

CDR3 DNA: TGTGCCAGCAGTTTATGGGGGGGAAGTCCCTCCTACGAGCAGTACTTC. It specifies CASSLWGGSPSYEQYF. The genes are TRBV27 and TRBJ2-7; 7 positions match TRBD2. Germline V CDR1 and CDR2: MNHEY, SMNVEV (reference sequence). The trim removed 1 base at V and 0 bases at J, leaving 6 bases unmatched. The CDR3 runs to 16 residues.

V and J are TRBV5-1 and TRBJ2-2; TRBD2 matches 7 bases. The CDR3 runs to 16 residues. V shed 0 bases, J shed 6 bases, and the junction held 8 bases outside the gene matches. Germline V gene data show CDR1 as SGHRS and CDR2 as YFSETQ. CDR3 region: CASSLVSSGASGELFF. CDR3 nucleotide sequence: TGCGCCAGCAGCTTGGTTTCTAGCGGCGCCTCCGGGGAGCTGTTTTTT.

CDR3 residues: CASSSDRGIGNEQFF. DNA for the CDR3: TGTGCCAGCAGCTCGGACAGGGGTATCGGCAATGAGCAGTTCTTC. V usage is TRBV7-2 and J usage is TRBJ2-1; 9 positions agree with TRBD1. CDR1 is SGHTA and CDR2 is FQGNSA in the germline V gene. CDR3 size: 15 residues. V lost 4 bases and J lost 6; bases outside the gene matches: 7.

The V call is TRBV5-6, the J call TRBJ2-2; 8 bases are shared with TRBD1. In germline, CDR1 is SGHDT, CDR2 YYEEEE. The CDR3 runs 15 residues. V gave up 0 bases and J gave up 6 bases; unmatched junction bases: 4. The CDR3 protein is CASSLGPRGPGELFF. The DNA for the CDR3 is TGTGCCAGCAGCTTGGGTCCCAGGGGGCCCGGGGAGCTGTTTTTT.

This chain uses TRBV9 with TRBJ1-2; no reliable D call. Germline V CDR1 and CDR2: SGDLS, YYNGEE. The CDR3 totals 11 residues. V dropped 1 base and J dropped 8 bases, with 6 bases sitting between them. The chain's CDR3 is CASSVLGGYTF. Written as DNA, the CDR3 is TGTGCCAGCAGCGTATTGGGGGGCTACACCTTC.

This sequence joins TRBV5-1 and TRBJ1-1; D might be TRBD1 (5 bases). This CDR3 comprises 16 residues. Germline loops: CDR1 SGHRS, CDR2 YFSETQ. V was shortened by 5 bases and J by 1 base, with 18 bases between the two germline ends. The CDR3 nucleotides read TGCGCCAGCAGGCGCGTTCCCGGGACGGCGAACACTGAAGCTTTCTTT. This codes for CASRRVPGTANTEAFF.

The rearrangement joins TRBV18 to TRBJ2-3; 8 bases line up with TRBD1. This CDR3 contains 15 residues. Germline V CDR1 and CDR2: KGHSH, LQKENI. V was pared by 3 bases and J by 1 base, with 3 bases of the junction left unmatched. CDR3 loop: CASSPGQAGTDTQYF. CDR3 bases: TGTGCCAGCTCACCGGGACAGGCCGGCACAGATACGCAGTATTTT.

The chain carries TRBV5-4 and TRBJ2-1; 10 bases fit TRBD1. The junction had 10 bases not matched to a gene; V was cut back by 3 bases and J by 1 base. The CDR3 totals 18 residues. Per germline, CDR1 SGHNT and CDR2 YYREEE (reference sequence). CDR3 in amino acids: CASSSKGGGQGSYNEQFF. The CDR3 nucleotides read TGTGCCAGCAGCTCCAAGGGGGGGGGACAGGGGTCCTACAATGAGCAGTTCTTC.

V usage is TRBV9 and J usage is TRBJ2-5, with D tentatively TRBD2 (5 bases). The germline V gene encodes CDR1 SGDLS and CDR2 YYNGEE. Trimming shortened V by 0 bases and J by 5 bases, and 20 bases separated the two germline ends. The CDR3 contains 17 residues. CDR3 protein: CASSVGTAPRGVETQYF. As DNA, the CDR3 is TGTGCCAGCAGCGTAGGCACAGCACCTCGGGGTGTTGAGACCCAGTACTTC.

This clone was seen only a few times. V gene TRBV6-1 combines with J gene TRBJ2-1; D is possibly TRBD1 or TRBD2 (5 bases each). This CDR3 is 14 amino acids long. Trimming removed 7 bases at V and 12 bases at J, with 22 bases between. CDR1 and CDR2 from the germline V gene are MNHNS and SASEGT. The CDR3 sequence is CASNQGEPWRVQFF. CDR3 sequence (DNA): TGTGCCAGCAATCAAGGGGAGCCCTGGCGGGTGCAGTTCTTC.

The rearrangement links TRBV18 to TRBJ1-3, with 10 positions matching TRBD1. V lost 3 bases to trimming and J lost 3 bases; unmatched junction nucleotides: 5. The CDR3 consists of 16 residues. Germline V lookup: CDR1 KGHSH, CDR2 LQKENI. CDR3 protein: CASSPTTGGVGNTIYF. The DNA for the CDR3 is TGTGCCAGCTCACCCACGACAGGGGGCGTTGGAAACACCATATATTTT.

This chain connects TRBV29-1 to TRBJ2-3; 7 bases are a match to TRBD1. V lost 4 bases to trimming and J lost 3 bases; unmatched junction nucleotides: 10. The CDR3 is 15 amino acids. Germline V gives CDR1 SQVTM, CDR2 ANQGSEA. The CDR3 nucleotides read TGCAGCGTTGGCTCCCGACAGGGACGAACAGATACGCAGTATTTT. Translated, it gives CSVGSRQGRTDTQYF.

In its sample, this clone was seen a few times. The chain combines TRBV14 with TRBJ2-5; D is perhaps TRBD1 or TRBD2 (5 bases each). Germline V lookup: CDR1 SGHDN, CDR2 FVKESK. CDR3 length: 17 amino acids. V dropped 0 bases and J dropped 6 bases, with 20 bases sitting between them. The CDR3 DNA reads TGTGCCAGCAGCCAAGAGAGGGGACGGGCTGACTTTCAGACCCAGTACTTC. As protein: CASSQERGRADFQTQYF. The full variable domain, with the rest looked up from reference TRBV14 and TRBJ2-5, is EAGVTQFPSHSVIEKGQTVTLRCDPISGHDNLYWYRRVMGKEIKFLLHFVKESKQDESGMPNNRFLAERTGGTYSTLKVQPAELEDSGVYFCASSQERGRADFQTQYFGPGTRLLVL.

The V call is TRBV4-1, the J call TRBJ1-4; weak D call: TRBD1 (5 bases). The CDR3 contains 15 residues. Trimming took 3 bases from V and 6 from J, leaving 14 bases between them. The germline gives CDR1 MGHRA, CDR2 YSYEKL. The CDR3 region is CASSQGWGGDEKLFF. The CDR3 DNA reads as TGCGCCAGCAGCCAGGGTTGGGGGGGTGATGAAAAACTGTTTTTT.

CDR3: CASSTPWGNTEAFF. CDR3 nucleotide sequence: TGTGCCAGTAGTACCCCCTGGGGGAACACTGAAGCTTTCTTT. V usage is TRBV19 and J usage is TRBJ1-1; D remains unclear. Germline assignment: CDR1 LNHDA and CDR2 SQIVND (reference sequence). The CDR3 sequence is 14 residues long. With 4 bases removed from V and 1 base from J, the gap between germline ends came to 10 bases.

The V gene is TRBV9, the J gene TRBJ2-1; 8 bases fit TRBD2. CDR3 length: 16 amino acids. The germline CDR1 and CDR2 sequences are SGDLS and YYNGEE. Trimming at V came to 3 bases and at J to 6 bases, leaving 11 bases not matched to a gene. The chain's CDR3 is CASSAGGAGVINEQFF. The CDR3 nucleotides are TGTGCCAGCAGCGCCGGGGGAGCGGGAGTAATCAATGAGCAGTTCTTC.

The CDR3 is CAISERGSSYNEQFF. Here the CDR3 DNA reads TGTGCCATCAGCGAGCGGGGCAGCTCCTACAATGAGCAGTTCTTC. The chain couples TRBV10-3 to TRBJ2-1, with 7 nucleotides matching TRBD2. This CDR3 comprises 15 residues. Losses at the gene ends were 6 bases for V and 0 bases for J; bases not matched to a gene: 5. Germline CDR1 is ENHRY and CDR2 is SYGVKD.

The rearrangement links TRBV19 to TRBJ1-4, with 8 bases that match TRBD1. CDR1 and CDR2 (germline): LNHDA, SQIVND (reference sequence). Germline trimming cut 11 bases from V and 6 bases from J; bases unmatched to any gene: 8. This CDR3 contains 13 residues. This CDR3 reads CAEHRGWDEKLFF. CDR3 nucleotides: TGTGCCGAACACAGGGGGTGGGATGAAAAACTGTTTTTT.

The chain employs TRBV29-1 and TRBJ2-3; a possible D gene is TRBD2 (6 bases). V was clipped by 7 bases and J by 0 bases, with 20 bases between them. This CDR3 has 16 residues. Germline CDR1 SQVTM, CDR2 ANQGSEA. The CDR3, as DNA: TGCAGCGCATCCCTTCCGGCGGGACTCAGCACAGATACGCAGTATTTT. Translation: CSASLPAGLSTDTQYF.

The chain couples TRBV7-8 to TRBJ2-2; D unclear. Trimming stripped 1 base from V and 1 base from J, with 4 bases between. Germline-derived CDR1 and CDR2 are SGHVS and FQNEAQ. This CDR3 has 14 residues. The CDR3 loop is CASSLVGNTGELFF. As DNA, the CDR3 is TGTGCCAGCAGCTTAGTTGGGAACACCGGGGAGCTGTTTTTT.

V gene TRBV5-4 combines with J gene TRBJ2-5; TRBD1 aligns across 7 bases. Trimming cost V 5 bases and J 3 bases; bases outside gene matches: 4. The CDR3 loop spans 13 amino acids. Germline CDR1 SGHNT, CDR2 YYREEE (reference sequence). The CDR3 loop reads CASSRDSEETQYF. The CDR3, as DNA: TGTGCCAGCAGTCGGGACAGCGAAGAGACCCAGTACTTC.

The J gene is TRBJ2-1, the V gene TRBV4-1; 13 positions match TRBD2. This CDR3 has 19 residues. Losses at the gene ends were 4 bases for V and 7 bases for J; bases not matched to a gene: 16. Germline V gene sequence: CDR1 MGHRA, CDR2 YSYEKL. Written as DNA, the CDR3 is TGCGCCAGCAGCCGAGGATTACCTCGGACTAGCGGGAGAGGGAATGAGCAGTTCTTC. It is translated as CASSRGLPRTSGRGNEQFF.